The rows below give T cell receptor beta chains drawn from one sample of a study of T cell repertoires in cytomegalovirus infection. TCRdb analysed the reads with MiXCR anew, one entry per CDR3 protein. The sample includes 360,000 or so distinct CDR3 sequences, 34% of them seen just once. For these TCRs, the target antigens are not known. This specimen was cultured PBMCs, taken from culture after CMV antigen stimulation. The receptors stem from a human donor in good health (CMV status not recorded). Some clones in this sample may be carry-over from other donors' samples. CDR3s include the opening cysteine and the closing phenylalanine or tryptophan.

length: 19; V: TRBV11-2; CDR3: CASSLGSGRAYSVRNEQYF
length: 12; V: TRBV11-1; CDR3: CASSSQGDEQFF
length: 13; V: TRBV19; CDR3: CASSIDTLYEQYF
length: 14; V: TRBV5-4; CDR3: CASSFIEPGGGYTF
length: 14; V: TRBV10-1; CDR3: CASRVAGDKDEQFF
length: 14; V: TRBV9; CDR3: CASSSGTRSYEQYF
length: 12; V: TRBV19; CDR3: CASSILANEQFF
length: 16; V: TRBV27; CDR3: CASTTSDRATNEKLFF
length: 16; V: TRBV28; CDR3: CASSFRGFLDQETQYF
length: 14; V: TRBV5-1; CDR3: CASSRGMGTAVAFF
length: 16; V: TRBV6-6; CDR3: CASSYQGGPWETEAFF
length: 14; V: TRBV27; CDR3: CASSLSPGKQPQHF
length: 15; V: TRBV11-2; CDR3: CASSLDRGPTDTQYF
length: 12; V: TRBV2; CDR3: CASRSRGYEQYF
length: 15; V: TRBV6-5; CDR3: CASSYSSGVDSPLHF
length: 15; V: TRBV19; CDR3: CASSFVAGNYNEQFF
length: 18; V: TRBV6-2/TRBV6-3; CDR3: CASSYPGLAGASYNEQFF
length: 16; V: TRBV11-3; CDR3: CASSPRDGRGGDEQFF
length: 16; V: TRBV7-9; CDR3: CASSFAKGLSYNEQFF
length: 14; V: TRBV6-5; CDR3: CASSYVSGEETQYF
length: 16; V: TRBV4-2; CDR3: CASSQPSQGVNSPLHF
length: 18; V: TRBV7-2; CDR3: CASSHENNKIRNTGELFF
length: 15; V: TRBV2; CDR3: CASRFGTSGYNEQFF
length: 14; V: TRBV7-9; CDR3: CASSIQGSNQPQHF
length: 15; V: TRBV24-1; CDR3: CATSGGQGIRNEQFF
length: 14; V: TRBV6-5; CDR3: CASRPTGLSAEAFF
length: 13; V: TRBV7-9; CDR3: CASSLLFGGEQYF
length: 15; V: TRBV24-1; CDR3: CATSDVAATYNEQFF
length: 11; V: TRBV29-1; CDR3: CSVDLRQITTF
length: 14; V: TRBV19; CDR3: CAREASGRLYEQYF
length: 13; V: TRBV19; CDR3: CATSWPTRYGYTF
length: 16; V: TRBV27; CDR3: CASSTSGRRHYNEQFF
length: 13; V: TRBV11-2; CDR3: CASGRDGNEKLFF
length: 13; V: TRBV7-8; CDR3: CASSFRAYNEQFF
length: 15; V: TRBV11-2; CDR3: CASSLGSRATDTQYF
length: 16; V: TRBV5-4; CDR3: CASSRGQTQGADTQYF
length: 14; V: TRBV29-1; CDR3: CSVEDSRARNIQYF
length: 12; V: TRBV5-4; CDR3: CASSPQGTKQFF
length: 14; V: TRBV7-2; CDR3: CASLPGLSSYEQYF
length: 17; V: TRBV7-2; CDR3: CASSLGGTGGGNQPQHF
length: 14; V: TRBV7-2; CDR3: CASSTTGSSYEQYF
length: 15; V: TRBV6-1; CDR3: CASSEGHKTYNEQFF
length: 16; V: TRBV4-3; CDR3: CASSPGLAGARDEQFF
length: 12; V: TRBV7-2; CDR3: CASSPYSQLYTF
length: 14; V: TRBV7-8; CDR3: CASRRLALFDEQFF
length: 14; V: TRBV27; CDR3: CASSFTGNWNGYTF
length: 14; V: TRBV10-3; CDR3: CAISVEGVNTEAFF
length: 13; V: TRBV7-2; CDR3: CASSRRSPDTQYF
length: 12; V: TRBV6-6; CDR3: CASTYGTTEAFF
length: 16; V: TRBV19; CDR3: CASSMGGLYSNQPQHF
length: 16; V: TRBV4-2; CDR3: CASSAKLAGGGDEQFF
length: 13; V: TRBV12-3/TRBV12-4; CDR3: CASSLMLRGEQFF